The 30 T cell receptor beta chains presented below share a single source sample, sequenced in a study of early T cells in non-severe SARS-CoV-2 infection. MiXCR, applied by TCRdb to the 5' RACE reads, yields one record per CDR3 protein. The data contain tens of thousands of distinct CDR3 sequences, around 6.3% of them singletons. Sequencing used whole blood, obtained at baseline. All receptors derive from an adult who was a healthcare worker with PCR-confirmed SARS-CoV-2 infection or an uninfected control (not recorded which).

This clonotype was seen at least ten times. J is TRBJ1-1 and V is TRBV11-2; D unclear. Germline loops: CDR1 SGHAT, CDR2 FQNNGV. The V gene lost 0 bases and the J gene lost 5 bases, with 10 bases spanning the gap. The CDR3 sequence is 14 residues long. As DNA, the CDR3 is TGTGCCAGCAGCTTAGAGATTCAAGGGACTGAAGCTTTCTTT. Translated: CASSLEIQGTEAFF.

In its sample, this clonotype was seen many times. The CDR3 loop reads CASSLGVADTADTQYF. CDR3 nucleotide sequence: TGTGCCAGCAGCTTGGGAGTCGCGGACACAGCAGATACGCAGTATTTT. V and J are TRBV5-5 and TRBJ2-3; tentatively, D is TRBD1 (5 bases). V was shortened by 0 bases and J by 4 bases, with 15 bases between the two germline ends. The CDR3 runs to 16 residues. CDR1 SGHKS and CDR2 YYEKEE come from the germline V gene (reference sequence).

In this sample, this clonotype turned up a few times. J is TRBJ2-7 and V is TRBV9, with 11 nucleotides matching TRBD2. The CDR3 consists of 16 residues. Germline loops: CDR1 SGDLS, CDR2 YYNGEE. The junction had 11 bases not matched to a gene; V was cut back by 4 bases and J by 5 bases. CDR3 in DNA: TGTGCCAGCAGCCTCGATAGACTAGCGGGATTCGACGAGCAGTACTTC. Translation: CASSLDRLAGFDEQYF.

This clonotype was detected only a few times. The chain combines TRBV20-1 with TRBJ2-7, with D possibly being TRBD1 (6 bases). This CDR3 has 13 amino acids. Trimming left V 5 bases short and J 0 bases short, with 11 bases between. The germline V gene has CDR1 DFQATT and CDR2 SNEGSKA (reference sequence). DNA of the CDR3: TGCAGTGCTTTAACAGGGATCTCCTACGAGCAGTACTTC. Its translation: CSALTGISYEQYF.

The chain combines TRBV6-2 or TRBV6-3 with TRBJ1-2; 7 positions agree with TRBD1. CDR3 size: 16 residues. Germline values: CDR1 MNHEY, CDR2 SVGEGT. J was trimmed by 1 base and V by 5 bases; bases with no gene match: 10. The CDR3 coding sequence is TGTGCCAGCAGTGCACGTGGGGACAGAAGTAACTATGGCTACACCTTC. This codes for CASSARGDRSNYGYTF.

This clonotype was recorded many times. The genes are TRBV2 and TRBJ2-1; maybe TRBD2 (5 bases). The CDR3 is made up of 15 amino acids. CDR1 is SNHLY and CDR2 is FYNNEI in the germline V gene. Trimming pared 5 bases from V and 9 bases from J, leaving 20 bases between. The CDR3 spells CASSSGSASRGEQFF. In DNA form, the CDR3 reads TGTGCCAGCAGTTCTGGTTCGGCTAGTCGGGGTGAGCAGTTCTTC.

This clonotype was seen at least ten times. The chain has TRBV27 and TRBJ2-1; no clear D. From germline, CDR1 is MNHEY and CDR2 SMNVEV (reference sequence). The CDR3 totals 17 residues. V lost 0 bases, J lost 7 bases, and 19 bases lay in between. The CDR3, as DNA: TGTGCCAGCAGTTTATCGCCGGACCCCGGGCGTGGTAATGAGCAGTTCTTC. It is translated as CASSLSPDPGRGNEQFF.

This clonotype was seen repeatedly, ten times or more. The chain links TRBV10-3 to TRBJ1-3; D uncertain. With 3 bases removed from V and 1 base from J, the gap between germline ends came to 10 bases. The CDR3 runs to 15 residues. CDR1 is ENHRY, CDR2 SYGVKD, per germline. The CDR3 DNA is TGTGCCATCAGTGAACCTCCCGGGTCTGGAAACACCATATATTTT. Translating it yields CAISEPPGSGNTIYF.

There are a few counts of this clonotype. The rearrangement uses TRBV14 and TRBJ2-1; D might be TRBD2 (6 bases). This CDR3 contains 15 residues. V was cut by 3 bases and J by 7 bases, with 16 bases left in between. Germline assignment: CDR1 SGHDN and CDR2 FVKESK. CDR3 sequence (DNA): TGTGCCAGCAGCCATGTTACGGGGAGGTGGAATGAGCAGTTCTTC. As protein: CASSHVTGRWNEQFF.

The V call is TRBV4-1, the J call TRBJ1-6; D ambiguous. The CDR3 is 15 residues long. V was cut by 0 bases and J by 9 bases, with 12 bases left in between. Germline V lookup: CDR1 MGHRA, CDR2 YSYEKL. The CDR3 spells CASSQEPTYSSPLHF. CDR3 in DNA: TGCGCCAGCAGCCAAGAACCTACCTACAGTTCACCCCTCCACTTT.

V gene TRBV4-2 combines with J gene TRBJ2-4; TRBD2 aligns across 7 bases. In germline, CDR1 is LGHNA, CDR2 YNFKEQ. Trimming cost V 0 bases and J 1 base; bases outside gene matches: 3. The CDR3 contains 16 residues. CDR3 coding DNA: TGTGCCAGCAGCCAAGACCGGCGGGGGGCCAAAAACATTCAGTACTTC. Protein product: CASSQDRRGAKNIQYF.

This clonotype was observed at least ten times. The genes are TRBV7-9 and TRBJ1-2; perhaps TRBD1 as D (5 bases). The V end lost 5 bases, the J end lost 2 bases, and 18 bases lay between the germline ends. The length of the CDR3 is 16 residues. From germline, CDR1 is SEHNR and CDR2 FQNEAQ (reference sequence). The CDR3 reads CASSQGGRRQNYGYTF. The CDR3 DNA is TGTGCCAGCAGCCAAGGAGGTCGGAGACAGAACTATGGCTACACCTTC. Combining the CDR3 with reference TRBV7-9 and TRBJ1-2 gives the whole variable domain DTGVSQNPRHKITKRGQNVTFRCDPISEHNRLYWYRQTLGQGPEFLTYFQNEAQLEKSRLLSDRFSAERPKGSFSTLEIQRTEQGDSAMYLCASSQGGRRQNYGYTFGSGTRLTVV.

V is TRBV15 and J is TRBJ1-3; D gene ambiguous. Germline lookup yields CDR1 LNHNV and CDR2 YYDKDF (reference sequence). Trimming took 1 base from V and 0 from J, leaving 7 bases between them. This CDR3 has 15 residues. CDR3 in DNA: TGTGCCACCAGCAGAGTCACGGCCTCTGGAAACACCATATATTTT. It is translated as CATSRVTASGNTIYF.

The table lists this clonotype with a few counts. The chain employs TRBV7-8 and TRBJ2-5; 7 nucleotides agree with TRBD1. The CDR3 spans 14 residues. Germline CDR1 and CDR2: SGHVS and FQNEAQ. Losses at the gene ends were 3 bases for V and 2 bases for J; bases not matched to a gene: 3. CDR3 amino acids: CASSFGTAQETQYF. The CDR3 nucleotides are TGTGCCAGCAGCTTCGGGACAGCACAAGAGACCCAGTACTTC.

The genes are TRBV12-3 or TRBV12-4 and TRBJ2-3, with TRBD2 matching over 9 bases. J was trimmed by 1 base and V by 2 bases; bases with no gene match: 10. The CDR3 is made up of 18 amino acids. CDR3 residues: CASSLRRSTSGGTDTQYF. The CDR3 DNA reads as TGTGCCAGCAGTTTACGGAGGTCGACTAGCGGAGGCACAGATACGCAGTATTTT.

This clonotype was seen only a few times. CDR3 sequence: CSVLKGNALTDTQYF. The CDR3, as DNA: TGCAGCGTTCTTAAGGGGAATGCACTCACAGATACGCAGTATTTT. This chain connects TRBV29-1 to TRBJ2-3; a possible D gene is TRBD1 (5 bases). CDR1 SQVTM and CDR2 ANQGSEA come from the germline V gene. CDR3 length equals 15 residues. Trimming cost V 5 bases and J 2 bases, with 17 bases left between them.

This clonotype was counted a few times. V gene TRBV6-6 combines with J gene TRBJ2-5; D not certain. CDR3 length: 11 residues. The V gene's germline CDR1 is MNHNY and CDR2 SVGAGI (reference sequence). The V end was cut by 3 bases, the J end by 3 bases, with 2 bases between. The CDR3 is CASSYKETQYF. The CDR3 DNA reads TGTGCCAGCAGTTATAAAGAGACCCAGTACTTC.

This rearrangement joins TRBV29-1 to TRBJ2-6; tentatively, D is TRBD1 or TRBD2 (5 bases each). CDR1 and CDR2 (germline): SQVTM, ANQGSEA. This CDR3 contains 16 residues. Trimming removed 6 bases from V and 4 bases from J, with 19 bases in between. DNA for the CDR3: TGCAGCGTCCGAGGGGCGATGACTTCCGGGGCCAACGTCCTGACTTTC. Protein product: CSVRGAMTSGANVLTF.

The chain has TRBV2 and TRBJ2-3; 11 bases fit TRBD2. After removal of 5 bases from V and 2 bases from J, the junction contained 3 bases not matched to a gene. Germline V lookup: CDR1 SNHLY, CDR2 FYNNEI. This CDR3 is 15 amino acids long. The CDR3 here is CASSPGLAATDTQYF. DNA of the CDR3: TGTGCCAGCAGTCCGGGACTAGCGGCCACAGATACGCAGTATTTT.

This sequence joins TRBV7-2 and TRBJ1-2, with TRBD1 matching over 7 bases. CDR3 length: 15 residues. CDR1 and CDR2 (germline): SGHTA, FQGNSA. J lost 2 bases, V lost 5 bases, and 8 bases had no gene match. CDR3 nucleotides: TGTGCCAGCAGCATCAGACAGGGCTTGAACTATGGCTACACCTTC. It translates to CASSIRQGLNYGYTF.

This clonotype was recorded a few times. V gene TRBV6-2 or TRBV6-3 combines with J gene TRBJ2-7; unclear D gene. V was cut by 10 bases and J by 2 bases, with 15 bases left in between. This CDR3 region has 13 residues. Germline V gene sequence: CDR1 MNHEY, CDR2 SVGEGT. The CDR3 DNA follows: TGTGCCACCAAGAAGGGCCTTACCTACGAGCAGTACTTC. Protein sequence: CATKKGLTYEQYF.

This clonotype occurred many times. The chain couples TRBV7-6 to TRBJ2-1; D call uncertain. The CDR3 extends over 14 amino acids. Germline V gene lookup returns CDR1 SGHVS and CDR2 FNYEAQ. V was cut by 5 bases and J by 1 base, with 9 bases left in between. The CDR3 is CASSRGSSYNEQFF. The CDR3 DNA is TGTGCCAGCAGCCGCGGTAGTTCCTACAATGAGCAGTTCTTC.

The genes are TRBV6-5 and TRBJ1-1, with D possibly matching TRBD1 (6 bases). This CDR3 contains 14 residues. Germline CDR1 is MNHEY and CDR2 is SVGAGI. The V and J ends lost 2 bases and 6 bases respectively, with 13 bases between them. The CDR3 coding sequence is TGTGCCAGCAGTTACGGGGGCAGGGGTCCTGAAGCTTTCTTT. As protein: CASSYGGRGPEAFF.

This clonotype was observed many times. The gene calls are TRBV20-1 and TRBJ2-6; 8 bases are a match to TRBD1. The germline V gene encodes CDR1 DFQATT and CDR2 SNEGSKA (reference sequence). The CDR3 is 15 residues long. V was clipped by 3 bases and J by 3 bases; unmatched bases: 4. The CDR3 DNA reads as TGCAGTGCTAGGTCAGGGGGCGATGGGGCCAACGTCCTGACTTTC. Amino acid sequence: CSARSGGDGANVLTF.

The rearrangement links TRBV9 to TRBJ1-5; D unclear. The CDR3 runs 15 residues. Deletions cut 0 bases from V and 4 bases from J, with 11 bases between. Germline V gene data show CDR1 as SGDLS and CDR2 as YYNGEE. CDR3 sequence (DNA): TGTGCCAGCAGCGTAGGGCCGGGTACAAATCAGCCCCAGCATTTT. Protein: CASSVGPGTNQPQHF.

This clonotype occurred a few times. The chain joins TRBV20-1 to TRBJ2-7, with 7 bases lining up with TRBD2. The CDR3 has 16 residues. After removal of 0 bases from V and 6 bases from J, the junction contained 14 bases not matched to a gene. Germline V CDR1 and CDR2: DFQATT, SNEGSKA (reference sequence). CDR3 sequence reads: CSAREPRLTREREQYF. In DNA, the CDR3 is TGCAGTGCTAGAGAGCCGCGGCTTACGCGGGAGCGCGAGCAGTACTTC.

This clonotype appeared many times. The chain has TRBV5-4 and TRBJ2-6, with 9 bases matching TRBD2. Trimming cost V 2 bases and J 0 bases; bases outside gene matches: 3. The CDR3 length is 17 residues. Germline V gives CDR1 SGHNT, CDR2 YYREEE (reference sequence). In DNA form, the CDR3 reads TGTGCCAGCAGCTTAACTAGCGGGTTCTCTGGGGCCAACGTCCTGACTTTC. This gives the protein CASSLTSGFSGANVLTF.

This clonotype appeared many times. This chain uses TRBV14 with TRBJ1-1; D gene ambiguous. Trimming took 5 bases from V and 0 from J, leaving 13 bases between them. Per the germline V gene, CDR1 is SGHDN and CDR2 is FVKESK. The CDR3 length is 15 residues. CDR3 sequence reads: CASSKRSVMNTEAFF. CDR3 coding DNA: TGTGCCAGCAGCAAGCGGTCGGTGATGAACACTGAAGCTTTCTTT.

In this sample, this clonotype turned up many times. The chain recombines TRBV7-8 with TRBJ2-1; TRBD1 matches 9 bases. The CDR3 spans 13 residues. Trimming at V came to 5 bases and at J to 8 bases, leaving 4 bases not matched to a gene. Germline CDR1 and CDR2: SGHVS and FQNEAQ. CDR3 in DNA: TGTGCCAGCAGCGTGGACAGGGGAGATGAGCAGTTCTTC. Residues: CASSVDRGDEQFF.

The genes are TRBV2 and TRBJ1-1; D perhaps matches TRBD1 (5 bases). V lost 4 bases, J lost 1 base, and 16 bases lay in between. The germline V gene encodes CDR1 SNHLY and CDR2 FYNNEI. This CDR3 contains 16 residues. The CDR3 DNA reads TGTGCCAGCAGTGGCGAACAGGTCCAAGGGAACACTGAAGCTTTCTTT. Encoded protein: CASSGEQVQGNTEAFF.